These 31 T cell receptor beta chains were sequenced from one sample in a study of shared clonotypes between healthy human individuals. Repertoires were generated with immunoSEQ multiplex PCR, while TCRdb's copy carries only in-frame clones and drops some. Of around 2,000,000 clones listed, approximately 95% were seen once; the top ten hold 0.85% to 1.2%. In the naive CD8 group, cells lacked CD45RO and were positively selected for CCR7, so terminally differentiated effector memory CD45RA+ cells were left out. Material for sequencing was naive CD8+ T cells sorted from blood. All receptors come from a man aged 18-30 years in good health.

V gene TRBV6-6 combines with J gene TRBJ1-1; TRBD1 agrees at 10 bases. This CDR3 comprises 16 residues. The junction had 4 bases not matched to a gene; V was cut back by 3 bases and J by 0 bases. Germline values: CDR1 MNHNY, CDR2 SVGAGI (reference sequence). In DNA form, the CDR3 reads TGTGCCAGCAGTTATCGGGACAGGGGAATGAACACTGAAGCTTTCTTT. Its protein product is CASSYRDRGMNTEAFF.

The CDR3 here is CASSIAGSTDTQYF. The CDR3 coding sequence is TGTGCCAGCAGTATAGCGGGGAGCACAGATACGCAGTATTTT. The V gene is TRBV28, the J gene TRBJ2-3; 8 bases map to TRBD2. V was pared by 5 bases and J by 0 bases, with 1 base of the junction left unmatched. Germline V lookup: CDR1 MDHEN, CDR2 SYDVKM. The length of the CDR3 is 14 residues.

This chain uses TRBV10-1 with TRBJ2-2; tentative D call: TRBD2 (6 bases). The CDR3 sequence is 16 residues long. Trimming removed 8 bases from V and 3 bases from J, with 19 bases in between. The germline V gene encodes CDR1 WNHNN and CDR2 SYGVQD (reference sequence). This chain's CDR3 is CASFRRGGTDTGELFF. The CDR3 region has the DNA TGCGCCAGCTTCCGTCGGGGCGGGACTGACACCGGGGAGCTGTTTTTT.

The chain carries TRBV27 and TRBJ1-5; TRBD1 might be the D (6 bases). Germline V lookup: CDR1 MNHEY, CDR2 SMNVEV (reference sequence). The ends were cut back, 5 bases at V and 7 bases at J, with 18 bases in the middle. The length of the CDR3 is 15 residues. CDR3 nucleotides: TGTGCCAGCAGTCCATGGACAGCCGCAGGCCAGCCCCAGCATTTT. Amino acids: CASSPWTAAGQPQHF.

V is TRBV27 and J is TRBJ1-5; the match to TRBD1 covers 7 bases. From germline, CDR1 is MNHEY and CDR2 SMNVEV (reference sequence). The CDR3 spans 14 residues. With V trimmed by 6 bases and J by 7 bases, 9 bases remained unmatched. CDR3 loop: CASRFTGTAQPQHF. CDR3 nucleotide sequence: TGTGCCAGCAGATTTACCGGGACAGCCCAGCCCCAGCATTTT.

The V call is TRBV2, the J call TRBJ2-5; no clear D gene. There are 16 residues in the CDR3. The V gene lost 0 bases and the J gene lost 4 bases, with 15 bases spanning the gap. Germline assignment: CDR1 SNHLY and CDR2 FYNNEI. The CDR3 here is CASSEALFGPGETQYF. CDR3 nucleotides: TGTGCCAGCAGTGAAGCGCTTTTCGGGCCAGGAGAGACCCAGTACTTC.

The chain is built from TRBV9 and TRBJ2-2; the match to TRBD1 covers 8 bases. J was trimmed by 2 bases and V by 0 bases; bases with no gene match: 12. CDR1 SGDLS and CDR2 YYNGEE come from the germline V gene. The CDR3 loop spans 19 amino acids. This chain's CDR3 is CASSVALNRGKGNTGELFF. CDR3 nucleotides: TGTGCCAGCAGCGTAGCTTTGAACAGGGGGAAGGGAAACACCGGGGAGCTGTTTTTT.

The chain has TRBV2 and TRBJ2-1; 8 nucleotides match TRBD1. Germline V lookup: CDR1 SNHLY, CDR2 FYNNEI. CDR3 size: 14 residues. V was clipped by 10 bases and J by 5 bases; unmatched bases: 10. This chain's CDR3 is CAIPRTGPNNEQFF. In DNA, the CDR3 is TGTGCCATTCCTCGGACAGGGCCTAACAATGAGCAGTTCTTC. Filled out from reference TRBV2 and TRBJ2-1, the complete variable domain reads EPEVTQTPSHQVTQMGQEVILRCVPISNHLYFYWYRQILGQKVEFLVSFYNNEISEKSEIFDDQFSVERPDGSNFTLKIRSTKLEDSAMYFCAIPRTGPNNEQFFGPGTRLTVL.

The chain couples TRBV4-1 to TRBJ2-2, with TRBD2 identical over 10 bases. CDR1 and CDR2 (germline): MGHRA, YSYEKL. This CDR3 comprises 16 residues. The junction had 5 bases not matched to a gene; V was cut back by 3 bases and J by 4 bases. CDR3 nucleotide sequence: TGCGCCAGCAGCCAGAGGGTAGCGGGGGGCACCGGGGAGCTGTTTTTT. This gives the protein CASSQRVAGGTGELFF.

V and J are TRBV10-1 and TRBJ2-5; no reliable D call. The germline V and J ends were trimmed by 3 bases and 2 bases, with 7 bases remaining between them. The CDR3 extends over 13 amino acids. Germline lookup yields CDR1 WNHNN and CDR2 SYGVQD (reference sequence). The CDR3 region is CASSDGVQETQYF. The CDR3 nucleotides read TGCGCCAGCAGTGACGGTGTACAAGAGACCCAGTACTTC.

As to this clone: Germline is not matched at one junction end, which may reflect a read error. V is TRBV2 and J is TRBJ2-5; TRBD2 matches 9 bases. Germline-derived CDR1 and CDR2 are SNHLY and FYNNEI. CDR3 length: 16 residues. CDR3 nucleotide sequence: TGTGCCAGCAGGGAAGATTCTAGCGGGGCCCAAGAGACCCAGTACTTC. Its protein is CASREDSSGAQETQYF.

This chain uses TRBV5-4 with TRBJ2-1; 7 nucleotides match TRBD1. Trimming removed 3 bases from V and 9 bases from J; junction bases left unmatched: 6. Germline CDR1 and CDR2: SGHNT and YYREEE (reference sequence). There are 13 residues in the CDR3. CDR3 residues: CASSSQGSGEQFF. DNA for the CDR3: TGTGCCAGCAGCTCACAGGGGAGCGGTGAGCAGTTCTTC.

This clone was seen a single time. This chain connects TRBV11-2 to TRBJ2-5, with D perhaps matching TRBD2 (5 bases). Per the germline V gene, CDR1 is SGHAT and CDR2 is FQNNGV. CDR3 length: 14 amino acids. The V end lost 5 bases, the J end lost 5 bases, and 15 bases lay between the germline ends. DNA for the CDR3: TGTGCCAGCAGCCCGGAGGCGTCGGATGAGACCCAGTACTTC. It specifies CASSPEASDETQYF.

This rearrangement joins TRBV6-6 to TRBJ1-1, with TRBD1 as a possible D gene (6 bases). The CDR3 has 14 amino acids. Trimming pared 5 bases from V and 3 bases from J, leaving 13 bases between. Germline V gene lookup returns CDR1 MNHNY and CDR2 SVGAGI (reference sequence). The CDR3 DNA sequence: TGTGCCAGCAGTAACCCCAGGGGTGACACTGAAGCTTTCTTT. It codes for CASSNPRGDTEAFF.

This clone was seen once. This chain links TRBV4-3 with TRBJ1-2; D not resolved. The ends were cut back, 4 bases at V and 6 bases at J, with 12 bases in the middle. CDR1 is LGHNA and CDR2 is YSLEER in the germline V gene. This CDR3 is built from 13 residues. CDR3 sequence: CASSLTSKDGYTF. The CDR3 DNA sequence: TGCGCCAGCAGCCTGACATCGAAGGATGGCTACACCTTC.

The V call is TRBV4-3, the J call TRBJ2-1; a possible D gene is TRBD2 (6 bases). Germline CDR1 is LGHNA and CDR2 is YSLEER. The CDR3 is made up of 18 amino acids. V shed 0 bases and J shed 5 bases, with 20 bases lying between them. The CDR3 sequence: CASSQDWRSGRWDNEQFF. In DNA form, the CDR3 reads TGCGCCAGCAGCCAAGACTGGAGGTCGGGGAGGTGGGACAATGAGCAGTTCTTC.

This clone occurred once. The chain recombines TRBV7-6 with TRBJ1-1; D is undetermined. Germline assignment: CDR1 SGHVS and CDR2 FNYEAQ. This CDR3 has 14 residues. Trimming cost V 5 bases and J 3 bases, with 13 bases left between them. The chain's CDR3 is CASSPRGPYTEAFF. The DNA of the CDR3 is TGTGCCAGCAGCCCCCGAGGGCCCTACACTGAAGCTTTCTTT.

The rearrangement joins TRBV7-6 to TRBJ2-7; D gene ambiguous. The CDR3 has 15 amino acids. V lost 1 base and J lost 0, with 10 bases in between. Per germline, CDR1 SGHVS and CDR2 FNYEAQ. The DNA for the CDR3 is TGTGCCAGCAGCTTAGATGGGTATAGCTCCTACGAGCAGTACTTC. Its protein is CASSLDGYSSYEQYF.

This rearrangement joins TRBV11-1 to TRBJ2-7, with D uncertain. The CDR3 has 12 residues. Germline V gives CDR1 SGHAT, CDR2 FQDESV (reference sequence). V shed 3 bases and J shed 3 bases, with 6 bases lying between them. CDR3 nucleotides: TGTGCCAGCAGCTTTAACGTCTACGAGCAGTACTTC. This codes for CASSFNVYEQYF.

The J gene is TRBJ1-4, the V gene TRBV2; TRBD1 might be the D (6 bases). Germline V gives CDR1 SNHLY, CDR2 FYNNEI. The CDR3 is 20 amino acids. V was pared by 3 bases and J by 0 bases, with 23 bases between. CDR3 loop: CASSDYLTGQLPSTNEKLFF. The CDR3 DNA is TGTGCCAGCAGTGACTACCTTACGGGACAACTCCCCTCAACTAATGAAAAACTGTTTTTT.

The chain recombines TRBV2 with TRBJ2-3, with 7 nucleotides matching TRBD1. Trimming cost V 8 bases and J 5 bases; bases outside gene matches: 7. CDR3 length: 13 residues. The germline gives CDR1 SNHLY, CDR2 FYNNEI. The CDR3 DNA is TGTGCCAGCTGGGACAGAGGTGGAGATACGCAGTATTTT. Protein: CASWDRGGDTQYF.

The J gene is TRBJ1-5, the V gene TRBV4-1; 8 bases are shared with TRBD1. Germline lookup yields CDR1 MGHRA and CDR2 YSYEKL. This CDR3 region has 16 residues. V gave up 3 bases and J gave up 6 bases; unmatched junction bases: 10. CDR3 protein: CASSQYGQGSGQPQHF. The CDR3 region has the DNA TGCGCCAGCAGCCAGTACGGACAGGGCTCGGGTCAGCCCCAGCATTTT.

The V and J genes are TRBV5-6 and TRBJ1-2; 8 bases are a match to TRBD1. J lost 8 bases, V lost 6 bases, and 15 bases had no gene match. This CDR3 comprises 15 residues. CDR1 SGHDT and CDR2 YYEEEE come from the germline V gene. As DNA, the CDR3 is TGTGCCAGCAACGAACTATACCAAGCAGGGGGCGGCTACACCTTC. Translated: CASNELYQAGGGYTF.

This chain joins TRBV30 and TRBJ2-5; 8 bases are a match to TRBD2. Germline values: CDR1 GTSNPN, CDR2 SVGIG (reference sequence). The trim removed 1 base at V and 2 bases at J, leaving 12 bases unmatched. The CDR3 has 17 amino acids. The CDR3, as DNA: TGTGCCTGGAGTGAGACGCTGCGGACTAGCCCTCAAGAGACCCAGTACTTC. Translated: CAWSETLRTSPQETQYF. The variable domain in full, completed from reference TRBV30 and TRBJ2-5, reads SQTIHQWPATLVQPVGSPLSLECTVEGTSNPNLYWYRQAAGRGLQLLFYSVGIGQISSEVPQNLSASRPQDRQFILSSKKLLLSDSGFYLCAWSETLRTSPQETQYFGPGTRLLVL.

The V gene is TRBV30, the J gene TRBJ1-6; possibly TRBD1 for D (5 bases). CDR1 is GTSNPN, CDR2 SVGIG, per germline (reference sequence). Trimming shortened V by 0 bases and J by 10 bases, and 13 bases separated the two germline ends. The CDR3 has 14 amino acids. This CDR3 is CAWSVGGGGSPLHF. CDR3 DNA sequence: TGTGCCTGGAGTGTCGGGGGAGGAGGCTCACCCCTCCACTTT.

The chain has TRBV7-9 and TRBJ2-3; the match to TRBD2 covers 8 bases. Germline V lookup: CDR1 SEHNR, CDR2 FQNEAQ (reference sequence). Trimming at V came to 6 bases and at J to 4 bases, leaving 6 bases not matched to a gene. The CDR3 totals 14 residues. CDR3 sequence: CASRWTSSPDTQYF. The CDR3, as DNA: TGTGCCAGCAGGTGGACTAGCAGCCCAGATACGCAGTATTTT.

The CDR3: CASSLLGQESYEQYF. The DNA for the CDR3 is TGTGCCAGCAGCTTATTGGGGCAGGAGTCCTACGAGCAGTACTTC. V usage is TRBV7-9 and J usage is TRBJ2-7; possible D gene TRBD1, 5 bases. Germline V gene sequence: CDR1 SEHNR, CDR2 FQNEAQ (reference sequence). The CDR3 extends over 15 amino acids. V shed 2 bases and J shed 1 base, with 12 bases lying between them. The variable domain in full, with the rest retrieved from reference TRBV7-9 and TRBJ2-7, is DTGVSQNPRHKITKRGQNVTFRCDPISEHNRLYWYRQTLGQGPEFLTYFQNEAQLEKSRLLSDRFSAERPKGSFSTLEIQRTEQGDSAMYLCASSLLGQESYEQYFGPGTRLTVT.

In the case of this clone: The identical CDR3 is also encoded by other nucleotide sequences in the sample. The chain combines TRBV5-1 with TRBJ1-1, with D unclear. This CDR3 region has 12 residues. V shed 0 bases and J shed 2 bases, with 2 bases lying between them. Looked up from germline, CDR1 is SGHRS and CDR2 is YFSETQ. In nucleotides, the CDR3 is TGCGCCAGCAGCTTGGACAACACTGAAGCTTTCTTT. Protein: CASSLDNTEAFF.

The gene calls are TRBV7-9 and TRBJ1-1, with D uncertain. The CDR3 is 12 amino acids. The germline V and J ends were trimmed by 11 bases and 4 bases, with 14 bases remaining between them. CDR1 is SEHNR and CDR2 is FQNEAQ in the germline V gene (reference sequence). The CDR3 nucleotides are TGTGCCGGTCAGACGGGTACCACTGAAGCTTTCTTT. Translation gives CAGQTGTTEAFF.

The chain is built from TRBV13 and TRBJ1-4; D is uncertain. CDR3 size: 15 residues. V was shortened by 4 bases and J by 6 bases, with 15 bases between the two germline ends. CDR1 is PRHDT, CDR2 FYEKMQ, per germline (reference sequence). Here the CDR3 reads CASSSSNLADEKLFF. Here the CDR3 DNA reads TGTGCCAGCAGCTCCTCGAATCTAGCGGATGAAAAACTGTTTTTT.

The rearrangement uses TRBV27 and TRBJ2-3; D is undetermined. Germline V lookup: CDR1 MNHEY, CDR2 SMNVEV (reference sequence). This CDR3 region has 18 residues. V lost 8 bases and J 0 bases, leaving 24 bases between the germline ends. CDR3 sequence: CASGENWSVSASTDTQYF. The DNA for the CDR3 is TGTGCCAGCGGGGAAAACTGGTCGGTCAGTGCTAGCACAGATACGCAGTATTTT.